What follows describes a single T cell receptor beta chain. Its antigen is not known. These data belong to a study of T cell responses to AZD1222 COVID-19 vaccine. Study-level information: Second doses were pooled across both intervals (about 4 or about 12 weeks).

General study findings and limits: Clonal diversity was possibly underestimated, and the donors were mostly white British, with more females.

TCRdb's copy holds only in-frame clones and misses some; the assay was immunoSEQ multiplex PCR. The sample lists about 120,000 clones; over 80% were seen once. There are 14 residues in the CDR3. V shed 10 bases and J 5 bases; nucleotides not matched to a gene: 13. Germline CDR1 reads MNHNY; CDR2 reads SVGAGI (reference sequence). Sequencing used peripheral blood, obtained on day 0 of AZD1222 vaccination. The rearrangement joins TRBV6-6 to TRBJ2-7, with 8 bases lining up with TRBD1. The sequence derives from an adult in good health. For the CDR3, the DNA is TGTGCCACGACGGACAGGGAGATGGTCCACGAGCAGTACTTC. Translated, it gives CATTDREMVHEQYF.